The clone carrying this T cell receptor beta chain has only a few counts. Its matching antigen is unknown. There are 13 residues in the CDR3. Losses at the gene ends were 6 bases for V and 4 bases for J; bases not matched to a gene: 3. Germline CDR1 reads ENHRY; CDR2 reads SYGVKD. This entry comes from a study of cytomegalovirus exposure and HLA in healthy donors. Whole-study findings and limits: HLA alleles showed associations with about 15,000 TCR beta sequences in a later analysis, at a 0.05 false discovery rate. Data from an earlier analysis indicated that most TCR beta V segments were productive either about 90% or about 30% of the time.

Amplification used 60 Vbeta primers and 13 Jbeta primers. The table came from immunoSEQ multiplex PCR; TCRdb's copy has only in-frame clones and leaves some out. Of 130,000 or so clones listed, 61% are singletons. Sequenced input: PBMCs. The receptor's source is a male donor in good health and CMV-seronegative. The chain combines TRBV10-3 with TRBJ1-5; TRBD1 matches at 7 bases. The CDR3, as DNA: TGTGCCATCAGGGGGACAGAAAATCAGCCCCAGCATTTT. Its translation is CAIRGTENQPQHF.